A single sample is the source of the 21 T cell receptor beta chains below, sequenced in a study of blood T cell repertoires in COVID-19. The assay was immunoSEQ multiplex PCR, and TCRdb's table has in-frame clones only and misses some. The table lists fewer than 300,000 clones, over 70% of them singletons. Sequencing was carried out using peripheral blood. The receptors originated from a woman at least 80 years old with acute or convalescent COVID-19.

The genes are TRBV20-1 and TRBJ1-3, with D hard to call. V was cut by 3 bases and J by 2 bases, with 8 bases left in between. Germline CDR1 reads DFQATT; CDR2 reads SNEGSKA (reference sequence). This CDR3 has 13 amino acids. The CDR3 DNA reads TGCAGTGCTAGTCAGCAGGCTGGAAACACCATATATTTT. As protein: CSASQQAGNTIYF.

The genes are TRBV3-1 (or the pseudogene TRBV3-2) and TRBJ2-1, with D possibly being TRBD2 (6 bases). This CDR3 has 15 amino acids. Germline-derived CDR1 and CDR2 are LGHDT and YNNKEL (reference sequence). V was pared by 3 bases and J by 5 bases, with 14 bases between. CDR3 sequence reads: CASSQWGSGNNEQFF. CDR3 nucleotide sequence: TGTGCCAGCAGCCAGTGGGGTAGCGGAAACAATGAGCAGTTCTTC.

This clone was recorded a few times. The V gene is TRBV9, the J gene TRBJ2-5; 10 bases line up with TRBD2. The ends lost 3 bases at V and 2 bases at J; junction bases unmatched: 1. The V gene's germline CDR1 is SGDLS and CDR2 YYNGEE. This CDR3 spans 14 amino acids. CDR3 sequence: CASSGLAGQETQYF. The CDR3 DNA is TGTGCCAGCAGCGGACTAGCGGGTCAAGAGACCCAGTACTTC. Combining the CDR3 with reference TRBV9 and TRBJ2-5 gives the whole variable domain DSGVTQTPKHLITATGQRVTLRCSPRSGDLSVYWYQQSLDQGLQFLIQYYNGEERAKGNILERFSAQQFPDLHSELNLSSLELGDSALYFCASSGLAGQETQYFGPGTRLLVL.

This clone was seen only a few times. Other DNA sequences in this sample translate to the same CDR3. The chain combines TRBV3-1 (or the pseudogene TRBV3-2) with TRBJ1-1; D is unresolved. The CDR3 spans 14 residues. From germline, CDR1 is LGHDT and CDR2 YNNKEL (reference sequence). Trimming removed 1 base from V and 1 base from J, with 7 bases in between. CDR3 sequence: CASSQVSGNTEAFF. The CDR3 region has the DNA TGTGCCAGCAGCCAAGTCTCGGGGAACACTGAAGCTTTCTTT.

The DNA of the CDR3 is TGTGCCAGCAGGCCTTCGTTGGGGGCGAAGGCAAACACTGAAGCTTTCTTT. Translating gives CASRPSLGAKANTEAFF. The chain links TRBV6-2 or TRBV6-3 to TRBJ1-1, with D maybe TRBD1 (6 bases). V was clipped by 6 bases and J by 2 bases, with 22 bases between them. The CDR3 spans 17 residues. From germline, CDR1 is MNHEY and CDR2 SVGEGT.

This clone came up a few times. As DNA, the CDR3 is TGCGCCAGCAGCCCCGGGACTAGCGGGGGGCTAAACAATGAGCAGTTCTTC. As protein: CASSPGTSGGLNNEQFF. The V call is TRBV5-1, the J call TRBJ2-1; 15 bases line up with TRBD2. V lost 4 bases to trimming and J lost 5 bases; unmatched junction nucleotides: 7. Germline CDR1 is SGHRS and CDR2 is YFSETQ. CDR3 length: 17 residues.

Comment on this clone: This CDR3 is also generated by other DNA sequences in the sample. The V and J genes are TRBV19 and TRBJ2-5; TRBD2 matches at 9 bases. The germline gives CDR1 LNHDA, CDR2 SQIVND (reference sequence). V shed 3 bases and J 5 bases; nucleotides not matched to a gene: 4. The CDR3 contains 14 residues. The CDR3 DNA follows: TGTGCCAGTAGTATGGTAGCGGGGGTGGAGACCCAGTACTTC. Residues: CASSMVAGVETQYF.

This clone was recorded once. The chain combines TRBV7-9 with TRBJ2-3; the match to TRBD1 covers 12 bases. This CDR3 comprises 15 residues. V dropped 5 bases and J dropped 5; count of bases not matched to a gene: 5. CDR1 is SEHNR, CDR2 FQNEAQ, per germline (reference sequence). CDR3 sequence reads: CASSLGTGGRDTQYF. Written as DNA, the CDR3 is TGTGCCAGCAGCCTTGGGACAGGGGGCAGAGATACGCAGTATTTT.

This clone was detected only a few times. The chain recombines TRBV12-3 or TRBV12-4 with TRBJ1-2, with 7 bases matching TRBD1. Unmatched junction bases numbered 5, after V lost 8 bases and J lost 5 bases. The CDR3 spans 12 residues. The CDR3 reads CASSRQGYGYTF. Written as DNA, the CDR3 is TGTGCCAGCTCAAGACAGGGTTATGGCTACACCTTC.

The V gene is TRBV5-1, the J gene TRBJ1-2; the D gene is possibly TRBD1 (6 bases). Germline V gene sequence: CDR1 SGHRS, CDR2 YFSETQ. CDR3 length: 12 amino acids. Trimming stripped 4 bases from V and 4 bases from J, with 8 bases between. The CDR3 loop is CASSRDTYGYTF. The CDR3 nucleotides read TGCGCCAGCAGCAGGGACACCTATGGCTACACCTTC.

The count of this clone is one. The CDR3 DNA is TGTGCCAGCAGGAAGGACCTCTGGACAGGGGTTTCCCGTAACTATGGCTACACCTTC. Its translation is CASRKDLWTGVSRNYGYTF. The chain combines TRBV6-4 with TRBJ1-2; 9 bases align to TRBD1. V was clipped by 6 bases and J by 1 base; unmatched bases: 18. Germline V gives CDR1 MRHNA, CDR2 SNTAGT. This CDR3 region has 19 residues.

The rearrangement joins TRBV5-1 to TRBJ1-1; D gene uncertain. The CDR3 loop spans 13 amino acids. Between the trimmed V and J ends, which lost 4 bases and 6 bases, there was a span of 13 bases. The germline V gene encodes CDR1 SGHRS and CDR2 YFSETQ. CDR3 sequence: CASSVTGSPEAFF. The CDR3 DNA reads TGCGCCAGCAGCGTGACGGGGAGTCCTGAAGCTTTCTTT.

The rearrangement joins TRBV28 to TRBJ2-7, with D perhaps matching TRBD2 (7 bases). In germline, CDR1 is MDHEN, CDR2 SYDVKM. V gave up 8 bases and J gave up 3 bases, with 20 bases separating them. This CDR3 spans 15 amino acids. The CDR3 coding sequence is TGTGCCAGCGCCCCCCAGGGGAGGGCCTTCTACGAGCAGTACTTC. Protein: CASAPQGRAFYEQYF.

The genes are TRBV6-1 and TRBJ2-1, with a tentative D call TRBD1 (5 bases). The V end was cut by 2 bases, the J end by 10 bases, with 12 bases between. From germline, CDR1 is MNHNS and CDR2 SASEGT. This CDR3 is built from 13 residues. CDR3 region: CASSESAGYEQFF. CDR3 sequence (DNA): TGTGCCAGCAGTGAAAGCGCAGGGTACGAGCAGTTCTTC.

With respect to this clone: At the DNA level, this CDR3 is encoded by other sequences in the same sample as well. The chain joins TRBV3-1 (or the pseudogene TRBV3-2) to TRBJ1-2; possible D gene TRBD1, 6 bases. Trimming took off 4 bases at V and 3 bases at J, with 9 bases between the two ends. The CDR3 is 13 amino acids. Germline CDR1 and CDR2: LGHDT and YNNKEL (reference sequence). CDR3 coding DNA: TGTGCCAGCAGCCCGGACAGATACTATGGCTACACCTTC. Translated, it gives CASSPDRYYGYTF.

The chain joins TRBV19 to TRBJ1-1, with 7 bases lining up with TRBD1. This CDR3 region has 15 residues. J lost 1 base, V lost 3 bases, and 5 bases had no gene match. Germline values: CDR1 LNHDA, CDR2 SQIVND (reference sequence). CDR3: CASSIGGGWNTEAFF. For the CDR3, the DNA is TGTGCCAGTAGTATCGGAGGGGGCTGGAACACTGAAGCTTTCTTT.

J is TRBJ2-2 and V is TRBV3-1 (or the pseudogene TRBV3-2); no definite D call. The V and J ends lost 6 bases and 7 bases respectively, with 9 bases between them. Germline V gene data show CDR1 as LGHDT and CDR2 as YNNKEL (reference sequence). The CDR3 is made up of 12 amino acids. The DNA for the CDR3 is TGTGCCAGCAGAGAGGTGGTCGGGGAGCTGTTTTTT. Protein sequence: CASREVVGELFF.

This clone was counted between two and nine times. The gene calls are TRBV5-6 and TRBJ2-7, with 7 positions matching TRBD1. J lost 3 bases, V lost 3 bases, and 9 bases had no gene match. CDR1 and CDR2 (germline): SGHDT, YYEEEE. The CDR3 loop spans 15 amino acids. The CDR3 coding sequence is TGTGCCAGCAGCTCGACAGGGTTAGGCGACTACGAGCAGTACTTC. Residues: CASSSTGLGDYEQYF.

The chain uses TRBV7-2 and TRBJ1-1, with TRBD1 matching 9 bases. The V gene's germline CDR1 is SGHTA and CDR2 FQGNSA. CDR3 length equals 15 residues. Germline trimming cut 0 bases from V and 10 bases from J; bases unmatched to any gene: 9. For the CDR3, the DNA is TGTGCCAGCAGCTTAGCGAGGAACAGGGGGCAGGCAGCTTTCTTT. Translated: CASSLARNRGQAAFF.

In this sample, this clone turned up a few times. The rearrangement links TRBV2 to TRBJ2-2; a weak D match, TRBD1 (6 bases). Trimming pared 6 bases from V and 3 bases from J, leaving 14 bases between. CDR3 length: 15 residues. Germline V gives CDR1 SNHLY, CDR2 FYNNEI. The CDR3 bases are TGTGCCAGCAGGGTACAGGGTCTCGACACCGGGGAGCTGTTTTTT. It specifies CASRVQGLDTGELFF.

The CDR3: CASSGQGANEKLFF. The CDR3, as DNA: TGTGCCAGCAGTGGACAGGGGGCTAATGAAAAACTGTTTTTT. The V and J genes are TRBV2 and TRBJ1-4; 9 nucleotides line up with TRBD1. Looked up from germline, CDR1 is SNHLY and CDR2 is FYNNEI. The junction had 0 bases not matched to a gene; V was cut back by 4 bases and J by 3 bases. The CDR3 runs 14 residues.